In this sample, the clone carrying this T cell receptor beta chain turned up many times. Antigen specificity is unknown. Patients aged 18 to 65 had newly diagnosed hyperthyroidism lasting under 2 months. Exclusions: uncontrolled infection, other autoimmune disease, pregnancy, lactation. Researchers took RNA transcripts and amplified the TCR beta CDR3 regions from them. The HTBI primer set drove a first-round RT-PCR of the TCR CDR3. TCRdb processed the multiplex PCR reads anew with MiXCR; each CDR3 protein has one entry. The data contain more than 300,000 distinct CDR3 sequences, roughly a sixth of them singletons. The data were taken from a study of T cells in Graves' hyperthyroidism and ophthalmopathy. Turning to the study itself: The initial diagnosis was the point when peripheral blood was collected, ahead of any treatment.

The germline V and J ends were trimmed by 5 bases and 0 bases, with 9 bases remaining between them. This CDR3 has 14 residues. Study-level points and caveats: The blood repertoire included most of the expanded thyroid clonotypes above 0.001.

This receptor was obtained from a woman aged 25 to 39 with Graves' hyperthyroidism that later progressed to Graves' ophthalmopathy. The chain is built from TRBV12-3 or TRBV12-4 and TRBJ2-3; D remains ambiguous. Input material: blood. Written as DNA, the CDR3 is TGTGCCAGCAGTACGACACGGAGCACAGATACGCAGTATTTT. This gives the protein CASSTTRSTDTQYF.